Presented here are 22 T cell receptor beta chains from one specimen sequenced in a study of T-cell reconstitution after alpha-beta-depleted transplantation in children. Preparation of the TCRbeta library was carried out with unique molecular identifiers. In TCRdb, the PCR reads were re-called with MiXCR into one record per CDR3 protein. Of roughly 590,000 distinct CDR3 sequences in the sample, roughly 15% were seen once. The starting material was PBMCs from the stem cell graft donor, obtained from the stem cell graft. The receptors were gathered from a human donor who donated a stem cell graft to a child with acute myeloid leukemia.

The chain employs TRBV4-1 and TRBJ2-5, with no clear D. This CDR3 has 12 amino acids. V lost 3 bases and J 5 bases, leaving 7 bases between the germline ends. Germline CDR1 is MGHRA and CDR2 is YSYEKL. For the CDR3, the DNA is TGCGCCAGCAGCCATGACATGGAGACCCAGTACTTC. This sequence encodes CASSHDMETQYF.

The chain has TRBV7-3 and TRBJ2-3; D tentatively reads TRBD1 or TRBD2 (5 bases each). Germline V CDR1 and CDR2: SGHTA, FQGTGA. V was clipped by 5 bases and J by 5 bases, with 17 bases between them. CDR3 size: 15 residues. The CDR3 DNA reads TGTGCCAGCAGCCCCACCCTCGCGAGGGGAGATACGCAGTATTTT. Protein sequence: CASSPTLARGDTQYF. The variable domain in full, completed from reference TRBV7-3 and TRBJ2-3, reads GAGVSQTPSNKVTEKGKYVELRCDPISGHTALYWYRQSLGQGPEFLIYFQGTGAADDSGLPNDRFFAVRPEGSVSTLKIQRTERGDSAVYLCASSPTLARGDTQYFGPGTRLTVL.

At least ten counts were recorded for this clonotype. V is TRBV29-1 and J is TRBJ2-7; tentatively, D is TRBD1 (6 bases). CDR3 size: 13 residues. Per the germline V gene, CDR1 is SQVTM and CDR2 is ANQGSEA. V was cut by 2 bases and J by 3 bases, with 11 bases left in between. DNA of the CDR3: TGCAGCGTTGAACAGGGGACAAGCTACGAGCAGTACTTC. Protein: CSVEQGTSYEQYF.

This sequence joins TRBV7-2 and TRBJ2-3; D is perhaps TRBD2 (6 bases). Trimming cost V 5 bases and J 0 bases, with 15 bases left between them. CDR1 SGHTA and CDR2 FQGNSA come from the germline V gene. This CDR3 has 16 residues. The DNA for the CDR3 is TGTGCCAGCAGCCCCGGACTACAGCTCAGCACAGATACGCAGTATTTT. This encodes CASSPGLQLSTDTQYF. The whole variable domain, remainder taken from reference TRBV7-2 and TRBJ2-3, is GAGVSQSPSNKVTEKGKDVELRCDPISGHTALYWYRQSLGQGLEFLIYFQGNSAPDKSGLPSDRFSAERTGGSVSTLTIQRTQQEDSAVYLCASSPGLQLSTDTQYFGPGTRLTVL.

DNA of the CDR3: TGTGCCAGCACCAGACAGTCACAAGAGACCCAGTACTTC. The encoded protein is CASTRQSQETQYF. The gene calls are TRBV25-1 and TRBJ2-5; tentative D call: TRBD1 (5 bases). Germline values: CDR1 MGHDK, CDR2 SYGVNS. V was shortened by 7 bases and J by 2 bases, with 11 bases between the two germline ends. The CDR3 length is 13 residues. Looking up the rest from reference TRBV25-1 and TRBJ2-5 gives the full variable domain: EADIYQTPRYLVIGTGKKITLECSQTMGHDKMYWYQQDPGMELHLIHYSYGVNSTEKGDLSSESTVSRIRTEHFPLTLESARPSHTSQYLCASTRQSQETQYFGPGTRLLVL.

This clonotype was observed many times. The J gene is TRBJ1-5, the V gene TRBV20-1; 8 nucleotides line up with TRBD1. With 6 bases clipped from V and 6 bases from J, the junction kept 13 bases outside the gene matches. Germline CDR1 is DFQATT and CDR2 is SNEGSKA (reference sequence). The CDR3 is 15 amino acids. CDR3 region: CSAKLRGRAGQPQHF. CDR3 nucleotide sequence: TGCAGTGCGAAACTCAGGGGGCGCGCTGGTCAGCCCCAGCATTTT.

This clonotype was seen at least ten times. The CDR3 reads CSASSSSGGRYNEQFF. The CDR3 DNA sequence: TGCAGTGCTAGTAGCTCAAGCGGGGGGCGTTACAATGAGCAGTTCTTC. The V gene is TRBV20-1, the J gene TRBJ2-1; 9 bases are shared with TRBD2. The length of the CDR3 is 16 residues. Germline V gene lookup returns CDR1 DFQATT and CDR2 SNEGSKA (reference sequence). J was trimmed by 4 bases and V by 3 bases; bases with no gene match: 10.

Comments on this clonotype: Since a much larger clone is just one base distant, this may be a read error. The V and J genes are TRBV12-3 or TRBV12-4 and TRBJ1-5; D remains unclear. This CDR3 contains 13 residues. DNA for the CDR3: TGTACCAGCAGTTTTCAGGTTAATCAGCCCCAGCATTTT. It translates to CTSSFQVNQPQHF.

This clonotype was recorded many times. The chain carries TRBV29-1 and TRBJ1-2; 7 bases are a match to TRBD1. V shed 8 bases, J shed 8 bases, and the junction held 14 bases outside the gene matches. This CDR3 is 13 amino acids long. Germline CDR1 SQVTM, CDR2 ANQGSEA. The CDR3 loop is CSIDEDRVGGYTF. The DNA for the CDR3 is TGCAGCATAGATGAAGACAGGGTGGGCGGCTACACCTTC.

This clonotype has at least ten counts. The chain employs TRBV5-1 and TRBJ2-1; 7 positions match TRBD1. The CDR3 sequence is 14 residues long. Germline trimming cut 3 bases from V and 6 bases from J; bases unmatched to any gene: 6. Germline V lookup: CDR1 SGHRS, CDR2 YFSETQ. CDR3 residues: CASSSTGAGNEQFF. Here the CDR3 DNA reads TGCGCCAGCAGCTCAACAGGGGCAGGCAATGAGCAGTTCTTC.

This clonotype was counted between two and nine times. CDR3 protein: CSAYAPHVSHAGGYTF. The CDR3, as DNA: TGCAGTGCTTACGCTCCCCACGTCAGTCATGCGGGGGGCTACACCTTC. The J gene is TRBJ1-2, the V gene TRBV20-1; D not certain. From germline, CDR1 is DFQATT and CDR2 SNEGSKA (reference sequence). V lost 5 bases to trimming and J lost 8 bases, with 27 bases between them. The length of the CDR3 is 16 residues.

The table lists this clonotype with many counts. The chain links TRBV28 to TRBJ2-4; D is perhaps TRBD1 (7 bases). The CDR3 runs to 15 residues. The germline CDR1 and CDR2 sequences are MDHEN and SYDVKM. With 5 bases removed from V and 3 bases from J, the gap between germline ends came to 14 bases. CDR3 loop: CASSPYRGGKNIQYF. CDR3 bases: TGTGCCAGCAGTCCCTACAGGGGAGGCAAAAACATTCAGTACTTC.

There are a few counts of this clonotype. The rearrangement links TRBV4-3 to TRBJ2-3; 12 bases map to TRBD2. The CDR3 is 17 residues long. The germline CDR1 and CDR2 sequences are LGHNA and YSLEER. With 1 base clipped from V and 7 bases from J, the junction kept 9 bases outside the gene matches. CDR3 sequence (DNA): TGCGCCAGCAGCCAAGGAGTGGCTAGCGGGGGGGCGAATACGCAGTATTTT. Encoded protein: CASSQGVASGGANTQYF.

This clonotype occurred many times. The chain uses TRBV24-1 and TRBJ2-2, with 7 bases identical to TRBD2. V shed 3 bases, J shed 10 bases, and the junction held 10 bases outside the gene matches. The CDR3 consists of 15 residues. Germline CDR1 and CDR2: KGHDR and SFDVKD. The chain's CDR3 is CATSDPGGAFEELFF. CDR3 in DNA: TGTGCCACCAGTGATCCGGGGGGTGCCTTCGAGGAGCTGTTTTTT.

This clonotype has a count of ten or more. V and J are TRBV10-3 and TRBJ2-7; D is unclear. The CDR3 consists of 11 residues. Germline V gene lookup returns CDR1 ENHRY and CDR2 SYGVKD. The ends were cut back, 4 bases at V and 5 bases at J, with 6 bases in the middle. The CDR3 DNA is TGTGCCATCAGTGCTGACAACGAGCAGTACTTC. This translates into CAISADNEQYF.

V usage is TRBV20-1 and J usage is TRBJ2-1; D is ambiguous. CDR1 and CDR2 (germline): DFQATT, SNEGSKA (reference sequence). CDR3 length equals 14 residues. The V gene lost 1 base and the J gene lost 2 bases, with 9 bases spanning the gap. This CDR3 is CSARGLFAYNEQFF. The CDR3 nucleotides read TGCAGTGCTAGAGGTCTGTTTGCCTACAATGAGCAGTTCTTC.

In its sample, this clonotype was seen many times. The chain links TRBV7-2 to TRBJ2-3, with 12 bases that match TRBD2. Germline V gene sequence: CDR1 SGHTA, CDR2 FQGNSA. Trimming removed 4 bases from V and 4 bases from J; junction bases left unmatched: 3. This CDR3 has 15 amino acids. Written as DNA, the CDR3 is TGTGCCAGCAGCTCACTAGCGGGGGGCCCAGATACGCAGTATTTT. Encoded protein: CASSSLAGGPDTQYF.

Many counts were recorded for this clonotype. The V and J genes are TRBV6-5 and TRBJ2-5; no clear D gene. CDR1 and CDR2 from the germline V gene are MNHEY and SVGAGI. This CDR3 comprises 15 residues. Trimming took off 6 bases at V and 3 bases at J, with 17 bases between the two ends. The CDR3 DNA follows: TGTGCCAGCAGCTTCAACAGCTGGGGTGAAGAGACCCAGTACTTC. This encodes CASSFNSWGEETQYF.

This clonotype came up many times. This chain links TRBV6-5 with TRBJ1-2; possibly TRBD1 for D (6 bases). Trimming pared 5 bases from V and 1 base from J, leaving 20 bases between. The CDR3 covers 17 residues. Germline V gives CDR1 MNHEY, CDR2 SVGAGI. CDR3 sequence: CASSRWGGALVNYGYTF. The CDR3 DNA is TGTGCCAGCAGTCGCTGGGGGGGGGCCCTGGTTAACTATGGCTACACCTTC.

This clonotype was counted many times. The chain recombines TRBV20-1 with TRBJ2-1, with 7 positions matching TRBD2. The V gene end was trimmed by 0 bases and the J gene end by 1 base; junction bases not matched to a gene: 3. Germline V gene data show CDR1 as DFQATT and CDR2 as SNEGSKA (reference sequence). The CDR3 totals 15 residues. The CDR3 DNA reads TGCAGTGCTAGAGAAGACGGGGGGTCCTACAATGAGCAGTTCTTC. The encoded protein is CSAREDGGSYNEQFF.

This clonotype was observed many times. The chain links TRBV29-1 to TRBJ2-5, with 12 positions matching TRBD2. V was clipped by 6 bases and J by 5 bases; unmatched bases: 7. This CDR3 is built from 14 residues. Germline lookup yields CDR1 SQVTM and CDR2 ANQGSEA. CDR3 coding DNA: TGCAGCGTAACCGGGACTAGCGGGTATGAGACCCAGTACTTC. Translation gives CSVTGTSGYETQYF.

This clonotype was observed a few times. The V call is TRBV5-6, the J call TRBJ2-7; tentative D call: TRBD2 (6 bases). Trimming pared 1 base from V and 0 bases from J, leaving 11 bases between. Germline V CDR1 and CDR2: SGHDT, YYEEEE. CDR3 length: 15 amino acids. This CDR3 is CASSLWGEASYEQYV. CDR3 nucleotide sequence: TGTGCCAGCAGCTTGTGGGGGGAAGCCTCCTACGAGCAGTACGTC.